The 27 T cell receptor beta chains given below trace back to one sample, sequenced in a study of identical twins. TCRdb redid the calling of the 5' RACE reads with MiXCR, one entry per CDR3 protein. The sample has some 20,000 distinct CDR3 sequences, 69% seen once. Material: memory (CD45RO+) T cells sorted from blood. All receptors come from a woman under 30 in good health. This table probably holds off-target reads from a library built for another chain.

V and J are TRBV2 and TRBJ1-6; unclear D gene. Deletions cut 6 bases from V and 7 bases from J, with 7 bases between. The germline gives CDR1 SNHLY, CDR2 FYNNEI. The CDR3 spans 12 residues. CDR3 residues: CASRQENSPLHF. The CDR3, as DNA: TGTGCCAGCAGGCAGGAGAATTCACCCCTCCACTTT.

This clonotype showed up just once. The chain joins TRBV2 to TRBJ1-1; 7 nucleotides line up with TRBD1. The length of the CDR3 is 14 residues. Trimming removed 10 bases from V and 1 base from J; junction bases left unmatched: 9. Germline-derived CDR1 and CDR2 are SNHLY and FYNNEI. The CDR3 DNA reads TGTGCCATACAGGGGTTTGCAAGGAACACTGAAGCTTTCTTT. Amino acid sequence: CAIQGFARNTEAFF.

The chain employs TRBV20-1 and TRBJ2-4; 9 nucleotides line up with TRBD1. The CDR3 contains 13 residues. CDR1 DFQATT and CDR2 SNEGSKA come from the germline V gene (reference sequence). V trimming: 5 bases; J trimming: 6 bases; junction bases outside the gene matches: 5. The CDR3 region has the DNA TGCAGTGCTGAGGTGACAGGGGGAAACATTCAGTACTTC. This codes for CSAEVTGGNIQYF.

The rearrangement joins TRBV30 to TRBJ1-2; no clear D. Germline V gene lookup returns CDR1 GTSNPN and CDR2 SVGIG (reference sequence). This CDR3 is 13 amino acids long. The V and J ends lost 1 base and 8 bases respectively, with 14 bases between them. CDR3 DNA: TGTGCCTGGAGTGGTACGGGTTTCGGGGGCTACACCTTC. Translating it yields CAWSGTGFGGYTF.

This clonotype turned up a few times. The chain recombines TRBV19 with TRBJ2-1, with 12 bases fitting TRBD2. The CDR3 covers 17 residues. The germline V gene has CDR1 LNHDA and CDR2 SQIVND (reference sequence). Trimming took 7 bases from V and 2 from J; bases not matched to a gene: 9. As DNA, the CDR3 is TGTGCCAGTACCACCACCCGGACTAGCGGGGCCTACAATGAGCAGTTCTTC. Its translation: CASTTTRTSGAYNEQFF.

Here the CDR3 DNA reads TGTGCCAGCAGCTACTCTCTGGGACTAGCGGACACAGATACGCAGTATTTT. It encodes CASSYSLGLADTDTQYF. J is TRBJ2-3 and V is TRBV28; 11 positions agree with TRBD2. Germline CDR1 reads MDHEN; CDR2 reads SYDVKM. Germline trimming cut 6 bases from V and 2 bases from J; bases unmatched to any gene: 10. The CDR3 is made up of 17 amino acids.

This clonotype was seen more than once but under ten times. The V call is TRBV4-3, the J call TRBJ2-1; 9 bases map to TRBD2. The germline V gene encodes CDR1 LGHNA and CDR2 YSLEER. CDR3 length: 13 residues. The V gene end was trimmed by 0 bases and the J gene end by 13 bases; junction bases not matched to a gene: 4. The CDR3 reads CASSQDWREGQFF. The CDR3 DNA sequence: TGCGCCAGCAGCCAAGATTGGCGGGAGGGTCAGTTCTTC.

The gene calls are TRBV12-3 or TRBV12-4 and TRBJ2-7; perhaps TRBD2 as D (6 bases). Deletions cut 3 bases from V and 6 bases from J, with 18 bases between. This CDR3 region has 15 residues. The CDR3 reads CASSLGGRGLREQYF. CDR3 nucleotide sequence: TGTGCCAGCAGTTTGGGGGGTAGAGGACTACGCGAGCAGTACTTC.

This chain uses TRBV9 with TRBJ2-7; D is perhaps TRBD2 (5 bases). The CDR3 loop spans 14 amino acids. In germline, CDR1 is SGDLS, CDR2 YYNGEE. The germline V and J ends were trimmed by 5 bases and 2 bases, with 14 bases remaining between them. This CDR3 is CASSKNFGAYEQYF. CDR3 sequence (DNA): TGTGCCAGCAGTAAAAACTTCGGGGCCTACGAGCAGTACTTC.

This clonotype came up once. The V call is TRBV10-1, the J call TRBJ2-1; D is ambiguous. The CDR3 covers 11 residues. V lost 6 bases to trimming and J lost 15 bases, with 15 bases between them. Germline assignment: CDR1 WNHNN and CDR2 SYGVQD (reference sequence). CDR3 in amino acids: CASSPRELLFF. The CDR3 coding sequence is TGCGCCAGCAGCCCGCGAGAGTTGCTGTTCTTC.

The rearrangement joins TRBV6-5 to TRBJ1-1; the D gene is possibly TRBD1 (6 bases). The CDR3 extends over 18 amino acids. Trimming took 1 base from V and 3 from J, leaving 21 bases between them. Per germline, CDR1 MNHEY and CDR2 SVGAGI. The CDR3 bases are TGTGCCAGCAGTTACTTGGGCTTTACAGGGTCCAGGGACACTGAAGCTTTCTTT. This sequence encodes CASSYLGFTGSRDTEAFF.

A single count supports this clonotype. CDR3 bases: TGTGCCAGCAGTTTAACGGCAGGAGCGGGAGTCACCGGGGAGCTGTTTTTT. The encoded protein is CASSLTAGAGVTGELFF. The chain employs TRBV12-3 or TRBV12-4 and TRBJ2-2; TRBD2 matches at 8 bases. The CDR3 extends over 17 amino acids. V was clipped by 2 bases and J by 4 bases; unmatched bases: 9.

V gene TRBV5-5 combines with J gene TRBJ2-3, with 11 positions matching TRBD2. Germline V gene sequence: CDR1 SGHKS, CDR2 YYEKEE (reference sequence). This CDR3 region has 17 residues. Germline trimming cut 0 bases from V and 0 bases from J; bases unmatched to any gene: 3. For the CDR3, the DNA is TGTGCCAGCAGCTTGGTAACTAGCGGGAGTAGCACAGATACGCAGTATTTT. It yields the protein CASSLVTSGSSTDTQYF.

The chain carries TRBV6-2 or TRBV6-3 and TRBJ2-2, with D hard to call. Trimming pared 0 bases from V and 2 bases from J, leaving 10 bases between. The CDR3 spans 16 residues. CDR1 and CDR2 from the germline V gene are MNHEY and SVGEGT. The CDR3: CASSYSTRINTGELFF. The CDR3, as DNA: TGTGCCAGCAGTTACTCGACGCGGATCAACACCGGGGAGCTGTTTTTT.

The V gene is TRBV18, the J gene TRBJ2-1; D is perhaps TRBD2 (6 bases). The V and J ends lost 0 bases and 7 bases respectively, with 13 bases between them. The CDR3 spans 15 residues. Per the germline V gene, CDR1 is KGHSH and CDR2 is LQKENI. In DNA form, the CDR3 reads TGTGCCAGCTCACCACCGGACCCCGGAGGGAATGAGCAGTTCTTC. It yields the protein CASSPPDPGGNEQFF.

The V call is TRBV2, the J call TRBJ2-1; D is unresolved. Germline CDR1 and CDR2: SNHLY and FYNNEI. V was clipped by 10 bases and J by 1 base, with 17 bases between them. The CDR3 is 15 amino acids. The CDR3 here is CATRAGSESYNEQFF. DNA of the CDR3: TGTGCCACCCGGGCCGGGTCGGAGTCCTACAATGAGCAGTTCTTC.

The chain recombines TRBV6-2 or TRBV6-3 with TRBJ2-5; 13 bases line up with TRBD2. This CDR3 has 15 amino acids. Germline CDR1 reads MNHEY; CDR2 reads SVGEGT. The J segment lost 5 bases and the V segment lost 6 bases, leaving 6 bases of the junction unmatched. The CDR3 protein is CASSSGTSGMETQYF. In DNA form, the CDR3 reads TGTGCCAGCAGCTCCGGGACTAGCGGGATGGAGACCCAGTACTTC.

The gene calls are TRBV27 and TRBJ2-7; tentatively, D is TRBD1 or TRBD2 (6 bases each). From germline, CDR1 is MNHEY and CDR2 SMNVEV (reference sequence). CDR3 length equals 12 residues. The V end was cut by 3 bases, the J end by 6 bases, with 9 bases between. CDR3 residues: CASSFRGAEQYF. CDR3 DNA: TGTGCCAGCAGTTTTAGGGGGGCCGAGCAGTACTTC.

The rearrangement uses TRBV7-6 and TRBJ2-2, with TRBD1 matching over 10 bases. Germline CDR1 SGHVS, CDR2 FNYEAQ. The CDR3 length is 15 residues. Unmatched junction bases numbered 7, after V lost 4 bases and J lost 8 bases. The CDR3 reads CASSYGTGAKGELFF. Here the CDR3 DNA reads TGTGCCAGCAGCTATGGGACAGGGGCTAAGGGGGAGCTGTTTTTT.

The gene calls are TRBV10-3 and TRBJ2-7, with 10 bases matching TRBD2. Germline values: CDR1 ENHRY, CDR2 SYGVKD. This CDR3 is 14 amino acids long. With 8 bases clipped from V and 0 bases from J, the junction kept 4 bases outside the gene matches. The CDR3 nucleotides are TGTGCCATCCGAACTAGCGGGGCCTCCTACGAGCAGTACTTC. This encodes CAIRTSGASYEQYF.

There are a few counts of this clonotype. The CDR3 DNA reads as TGTGCCAGATCCGGGACAGGGGGACGAGAGCAGTTCTTC. Encoded protein: CARSGTGGREQFF. The chain carries TRBV30 and TRBJ2-1; TRBD1 matches 11 bases. Germline V gene data show CDR1 as GTSNPN and CDR2 as SVGIG (reference sequence). V trimming: 8 bases; J trimming: 10 bases; junction bases outside the gene matches: 10. This CDR3 is 13 amino acids long.

This clonotype has only a few counts. DNA for the CDR3: TGTGCCAGCAGCTTGGAGGCGCCCACCTACGAGCAGTACTTC. It encodes CASSLEAPTYEQYF. The J gene is TRBJ2-7, the V gene TRBV5-4, with D unclear. The germline V gene has CDR1 SGHNT and CDR2 YYREEE (reference sequence). CDR3 length: 14 residues. V was trimmed by 0 bases and J by 2 bases, leaving 9 bases between them. The whole variable domain, filled in from reference TRBV5-4 and TRBJ2-7, reads ETGVTQSPTHLIKTRGQQVTLRCSSQSGHNTVSWYQQALGQGPQFIFQYYREEENGRGNFPPRFSGLQFPNYSSELNVNALELDDSALYLCASSLEAPTYEQYFGPGTRLTVT.

V is TRBV28 and J is TRBJ2-4, with TRBD2 matching 7 bases. The germline V gene has CDR1 MDHEN and CDR2 SYDVKM. The CDR3 covers 13 residues. Trimming cost V 6 bases and J 5 bases; bases outside gene matches: 4. The CDR3, as DNA: TGTGCCAGCAGCGAGGGAGGGCAAAACATTCAGTACTTC. It encodes CASSEGGQNIQYF.

The chain employs TRBV29-1 and TRBJ2-5, with D tentatively TRBD1 or TRBD2 (5 bases each). CDR1 is SQVTM, CDR2 ANQGSEA, per germline. The CDR3 is made up of 13 amino acids. Between the trimmed V and J ends, which lost 3 bases and 1 base, there was a span of 9 bases. The DNA for the CDR3 is TGCAGCGTTGATTTGGGGACCCAAGAGACCCAGTACTTC. It encodes CSVDLGTQETQYF.

This clonotype occurred a few times. The chain uses TRBV2 and TRBJ1-5, with 7 bases that match TRBD1. Germline CDR1 is SNHLY and CDR2 is FYNNEI. The CDR3 spans 15 residues. V was pared by 5 bases and J by 4 bases, with 8 bases of the junction left unmatched. CDR3 region: CASSMGQRPNQPQHF. As DNA, the CDR3 is TGTGCCAGCAGTATGGGACAGAGACCAAATCAGCCCCAGCATTTT.

This chain uses TRBV6-2 or TRBV6-3 with TRBJ2-1; 10 nucleotides agree with TRBD1. The CDR3 is made up of 15 amino acids. Germline-derived CDR1 and CDR2 are MNHEY and SVGEGT. V was pared by 6 bases and J by 7 bases, with 9 bases of the junction left unmatched. This CDR3 is CASRQAGTGVNEQFF. The CDR3 DNA sequence: TGTGCCAGCAGACAAGCCGGGACAGGGGTGAATGAGCAGTTCTTC.

This clonotype was seen more than once but under ten times. The chain carries TRBV29-1 and TRBJ1-2; D not certain. V lost 3 bases and J lost 0, with 8 bases in between. The germline CDR1 and CDR2 sequences are SQVTM and ANQGSEA. The CDR3 is made up of 13 amino acids. CDR3 region: CSVDRRSNYGYTF. The CDR3 DNA sequence: TGCAGCGTTGATCGGCGGTCTAACTATGGCTACACCTTC.